This is a list of T cell receptor beta chains from one sample in a study of blood T cells in healthy people across ages. One entry per CDR3 protein results from TCRdb running MiXCR on the 5' RACE reads. This sample has some 1.5 million distinct CDR3 sequences; 28% occur once, and the top ten carry 7% to 9%. Sequencing was done on a sample of blood. The receptors come from a woman in her twenties or thirties in good health. Both conserved end residues are part of each CDR3. The D gene is left open where the match is weak. Rows give clone size only sometimes, using once, few, many, or a class for an expanded clone.

>TRBV20-1|TRBD2|many|14|TRBJ2-7
CSARTSGTTYEQYF
TGCAGTGCTCGGACTAGCGGGACAACCTACGAGCAGTACTTC
>TRBV5-1|TRBD2|.|16|TRBJ2-3
CASSLVLAGGLDTQYF
TGCGCCAGCAGCTTGGTCCTAGCGGGAGGTCTAGATACGCAGTATTTT
>TRBV9|TRBD2|many|15|TRBJ2-7
CASSVSLAEPYEQYF
TGTGCCAGCAGCGTTAGTCTAGCGGAGCCCTACGAGCAGTACTTC
>TRBV20-1|TRBD1|.|16|TRBJ2-1
CSARGDRGWSYNEQFF
TGCAGTGCTAGAGGGGACAGGGGATGGTCCTACAATGAGCAGTTCTTC
>TRBV25-1|.|.|15|TRBJ1-2
CASSTPTPGNYGYTF
TGTGCCAGCAGTACACCGACTCCCGGAAACTATGGCTACACCTTC
>TRBV3-1|.|.|15|TRBJ1-2
CASSPGQPSNYGYTF
TGTGCCAGTAGCCCCGGACAGCCTTCTAACTATGGCTACACCTTC
>TRBV18|.|.|15|TRBJ2-5
CASSPRDAGQETQYF
TGTGCCAGCTCACCCCGGGACGCGGGGCAAGAGACCCAGTACTTC
>TRBV15|TRBD1|.|17|TRBJ1-5
CATSRDRRGQTIQPQHF
TGTGCCACCAGCAGAGATCGGAGGGGACAGACCATTCAGCCCCAGCATTTT
>TRBV5-1|TRBD1|few|16|TRBJ1-1
CASTGTGGVGNTEAFF
TGCGCCAGCACCGGGACAGGGGGCGTTGGGAACACTGAAGCTTTCTTT
>TRBV18|.|few|12|TRBJ2-1
CASSPQSGEQFF
TGTGCCAGCTCACCGCAGTCTGGTGAGCAGTTCTTC
>TRBV12-3/TRBV12-4|.|.|12|TRBJ2-5
CASSFGGQTQYF
TGTGCCAGCAGTTTCGGGGGACAGACCCAGTACTTC
>TRBV10-2|.|few|13|TRBJ1-1
CASSEGFGTEAFF
TGCGCCAGCAGTGAGGGGTTCGGCACTGAAGCTTTCTTT
>TRBV12-3/TRBV12-4|TRBD2|.|18|TRBJ2-3
CASSLSSGGKLSTDTQYF
TGTGCCAGCAGTTTGTCTAGCGGGGGAAAATTGAGCACAGATACGCAGTATTTT
>TRBV19|.|.|15|TRBJ1-1
CASSMTRGPNTEAFF
TGTGCCAGTAGTATGACCAGGGGCCCGAACACTGAAGCTTTCTTT
>TRBV12-3/TRBV12-4|TRBD2|.|14|TRBJ2-7
CASSGGDGRYEQYF
TGTGCCAGCAGTGGGGGGGACGGACGCTACGAGCAGTACTTC
>TRBV7-9|TRBD1|.|14|TRBJ2-7
CASSDTGQGYEQYF
TGTGCCAGCAGCGATACGGGACAGGGCTACGAGCAGTACTTC
>TRBV28|.|.|14|TRBJ2-7
CASTPFGLLYEQYF
TGTGCCAGCACCCCTTTTGGACTTCTATACGAGCAGTACTTC
>TRBV6-5|TRBD1|.|13|TRBJ1-1
CASSYSASGQAFF
TGTGCCAGCAGTTACTCGGCTTCGGGACAGGCTTTCTTT
>TRBV11-2|TRBD2|few|15|TRBJ2-3
CASSLNGGVLNTQYF
TGTGCCAGCAGCTTAAACGGGGGGGTTCTAAATACGCAGTATTTT
>TRBV10-3|.|.|16|TRBJ2-2
CAISESGVSNTGELFF
TGTGCCATCAGTGAGTCTGGTGTATCGAACACCGGGGAGCTGTTTTTT
>TRBV20-1|TRBD2|few|14|TRBJ2-1
CSGLLAGVRNEQFF
TGCAGTGGCCTACTAGCGGGAGTAAGGAATGAGCAGTTCTTC
>TRBV27|.|once|14|TRBJ1-4
CASRKKLGNEKLFF
TGTGCCAGCAGGAAAAAACTGGGAAATGAAAAACTGTTTTTT
>TRBV7-2|.|few|14|TRBJ2-2
CASSGASNTGELFF
TGTGCCAGCAGCGGGGCGTCCAACACCGGGGAGCTGTTTTTT
>TRBV27|.|many|15|TRBJ2-7
CASQLGLSSSYEQYF
TGTGCCAGCCAACTCGGACTGTCTTCGTCCTACGAGCAGTACTTC
>TRBV18|.|.|15|TRBJ2-3
CASSPRGLQVDTQYF
TGTGCCAGCTCACCACGGGGGCTGCAGGTAGATACGCAGTATTTT
>TRBV5-1|TRBD2|.|17|TRBJ2-1
CASSLAWTSGKRNEQFF
TGCGCCAGCAGCTTGGCGTGGACTAGCGGCAAAAGGAATGAGCAGTTCTTC
>TRBV7-2|TRBD2|.|15|TRBJ2-4
CASSLEVAGGHEQYF
TGTGCCAGCAGCTTAGAGGTAGCGGGAGGGCATGAGCAGTACTTC
>TRBV28|.|.|14|TRBJ1-1
CASSFRQRFPEAFF
TGTGCCAGCAGTTTCCGGCAAAGGTTCCCTGAAGCTTTCTTT
>TRBV6-6|.|.|12|TRBJ1-1
CASRPGRGGAFF
TGTGCCAGCAGGCCGGGTAGGGGAGGGGCTTTCTTT
>TRBV6-2/TRBV6-3|.|few|16|TRBJ2-1
CASSYSAPQPYNEQFF
TGTGCCAGCAGTTACTCGGCACCTCAACCATACAATGAGCAGTTCTTC
>TRBV14|.|.|13|TRBJ1-1
CASSQQGLAEAFF
TGTGCCAGCAGCCAGCAGGGTCTCGCTGAAGCTTTCTTT
>TRBV20-1|.|many|14|TRBJ2-1
CSARDRLARNEQFF
TGCAGTGCTAGAGATCGGCTTGCCCGAAATGAGCAGTTCTTC
>TRBV30|.|.|10|TRBJ2-5
CAIQKETQYF
TGTGCCATCCAGAAAGAGACCCAGTACTTC
>TRBV20-1|.|many|13|TRBJ2-2
CSAQRLDTGELFF
TGCAGTGCCCAGAGGCTCGACACCGGGGAGCTGTTTTTT
>TRBV29-1|.|.|13|TRBJ2-2
CSVETESTGELFF
TGCAGCGTTGAAACGGAGAGCACCGGGGAGCTGTTTTTT
>TRBV24-1|.|many|13|TRBJ2-5
CATSDTLQETQYF
TGTGCCACCAGTGATACCCTCCAAGAGACCCAGTACTTC
>TRBV18|.|few|13|TRBJ2-1
CASSPPSLTEQFF
TGTGCCAGCTCACCACCAAGTCTTACGGAGCAGTTCTTC
>TRBV24-1|.|.|15|TRBJ2-1
CATCDPGTLGNEQFF
TGTGCCACCTGTGATCCGGGAACCTTGGGCAATGAGCAGTTCTTC
>TRBV20-1|.|many|14|TRBJ2-7
CSARLAESSYEQYF
TGCAGTGCTAGATTAGCGGAAAGCTCCTACGAGCAGTACTTC
>TRBV30|.|many|14|TRBJ2-5
CAWSWQRFQETQYF
TGTGCCTGGAGTTGGCAGCGGTTCCAAGAGACCCAGTACTTC
>TRBV12-3/TRBV12-4|.|few|15|TRBJ1-2
CASSFAGGPNYGYTF
TGTGCCAGCAGTTTCGCCGGCGGCCCTAACTATGGCTACACCTTC
>TRBV19|.|.|15|TRBJ1-1
CASSGGLRVNTEAFF
TGTGCCAGTAGCGGAGGACTTAGGGTGAACACTGAAGCTTTCTTT
>TRBV12-3/TRBV12-4|TRBD1|few|15|TRBJ1-2
CASSLLGGGADGYTF
TGTGCCAGCAGTTTACTGGGAGGGGGCGCGGATGGCTACACCTTC
>TRBV29-1|.|.|15|TRBJ2-2
CSVGKDRTNTGELFF
TGCAGCGTCGGCAAGGACAGAACGAACACCGGGGAGCTGTTTTTT
>TRBV29-1|.|many|12|TRBJ2-1
CSVALSENEQFF
TGCAGCGTTGCTCTGTCGGAGAATGAGCAGTTCTTC
>TRBV10-2|.|few|14|TRBJ1-6
CASSPTGPSSPLHF
TGCGCCAGCAGTCCGACAGGTCCGAGTTCACCCCTCCACTTT
>TRBV6-1|.|many|13|TRBJ2-5
CASTNQRGETQYF
TGTGCCAGCACCAACCAGCGAGGAGAGACCCAGTACTTC
>TRBV29-1|.|many|14|TRBJ2-5
CSSQEPGRVETQYF
TGCAGCTCGCAGGAGCCCGGCAGGGTAGAGACCCAGTACTTC
>TRBV5-1|.|few|13|TRBJ1-1
CASRTGSNTEAFF
TGCGCCAGCAGGACGGGGAGTAACACTGAAGCTTTCTTT
>TRBV9|TRBD1|few|15|TRBJ2-3
CASNRDDRGTDTQYF
TGTGCCAGCAACAGGGATGACAGGGGAACAGATACGCAGTATTTT
>TRBV9|TRBD2|.|18|TRBJ2-1
CASSVGTTSLSSYNEQFF
TGTGCCAGCAGCGTAGGGACGACTAGCCTGAGCTCCTACAATGAGCAGTTCTTC
>TRBV20-1|.|.|14|TRBJ1-3
CSARDYRAGNTIYF
TGCAGTGCTAGAGATTACAGAGCTGGAAACACCATATATTTT
>TRBV28|.|.|11|TRBJ1-5
CASTDNQAQHF
TGTGCCAGCACCGATAATCAGGCCCAGCATTTT
>TRBV10-2|TRBD2|.|14|TRBJ2-7
CASRAGGSTYEQYF
TGCGCCAGCAGAGCGGGGGGCAGCACCTACGAGCAGTACTTC
>TRBV7-2|TRBD2|few|15|TRBJ2-7
CASSSWTSGHYEQYF
TGTGCCAGCAGCTCGTGGACTAGCGGACACTACGAGCAGTACTTC